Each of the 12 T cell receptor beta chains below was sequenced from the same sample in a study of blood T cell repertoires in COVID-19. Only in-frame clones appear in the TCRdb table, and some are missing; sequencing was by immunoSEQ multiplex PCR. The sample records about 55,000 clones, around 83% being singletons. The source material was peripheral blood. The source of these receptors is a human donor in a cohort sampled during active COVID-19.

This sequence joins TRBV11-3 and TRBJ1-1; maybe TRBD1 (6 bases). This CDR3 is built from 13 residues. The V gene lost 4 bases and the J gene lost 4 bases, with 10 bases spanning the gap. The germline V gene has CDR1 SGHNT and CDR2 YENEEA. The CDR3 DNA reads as TGTGCCAGCAGCTCCCAACAGGGCACTGAAGCTTTCTTT. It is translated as CASSSQQGTEAFF. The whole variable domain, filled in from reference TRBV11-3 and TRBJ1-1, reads EAGVVQSPRYKIIEKKQPVAFWCNPISGHNTLYWYLQNLGQGPELLIRYENEEAVDDSQLPKDRFSAERLKGVDSTLKIQPAELGDSAVYLCASSSQQGTEAFFGQGTRLTVV.

The CDR3 protein is CASSLTQGSGGYTF. The CDR3 DNA is TGTGCCAGCAGCTTGACACAGGGGTCCGGTGGCTACACCTTC. This rearrangement joins TRBV5-4 to TRBJ1-2; TRBD1 matches 7 bases. CDR3 length: 14 amino acids. Germline CDR1 SGHNT, CDR2 YYREEE (reference sequence). V lost 1 base, J lost 7 bases, and 7 bases stayed unmatched.

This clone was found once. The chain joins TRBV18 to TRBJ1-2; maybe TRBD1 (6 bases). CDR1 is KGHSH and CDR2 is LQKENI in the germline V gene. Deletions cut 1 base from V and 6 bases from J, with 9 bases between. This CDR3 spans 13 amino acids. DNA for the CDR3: TGTGCCAGCTCACCACGGTACAGGGATGGCTACACCTTC. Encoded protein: CASSPRYRDGYTF.

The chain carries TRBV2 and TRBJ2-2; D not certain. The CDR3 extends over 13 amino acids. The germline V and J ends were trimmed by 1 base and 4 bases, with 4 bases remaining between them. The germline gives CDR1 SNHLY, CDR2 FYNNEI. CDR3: CASSEGGTGELFF. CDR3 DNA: TGTGCCAGCAGTGAAGGAGGCACCGGGGAGCTGTTTTTT.

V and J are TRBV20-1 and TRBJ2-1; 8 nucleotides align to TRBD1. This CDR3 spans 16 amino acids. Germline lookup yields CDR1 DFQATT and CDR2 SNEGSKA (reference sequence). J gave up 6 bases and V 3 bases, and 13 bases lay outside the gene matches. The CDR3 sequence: CSASPSDRVLRNEQFF. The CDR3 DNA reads TGCAGTGCTAGTCCCTCGGACAGGGTATTACGCAATGAGCAGTTCTTC.

CDR3 DNA: TGTGCCAGCAGCCCAGGGATAGGTAATGAGCAGTTCTTC. Its translation is CASSPGIGNEQFF. The chain has TRBV7-7 and TRBJ2-1; a possible D gene is TRBD1 (5 bases). With 5 bases removed from V and 7 bases from J, the gap between germline ends came to 12 bases. Germline V gene sequence: CDR1 SSHAT, CDR2 FNYEAQ (reference sequence). The CDR3 is made up of 13 amino acids.

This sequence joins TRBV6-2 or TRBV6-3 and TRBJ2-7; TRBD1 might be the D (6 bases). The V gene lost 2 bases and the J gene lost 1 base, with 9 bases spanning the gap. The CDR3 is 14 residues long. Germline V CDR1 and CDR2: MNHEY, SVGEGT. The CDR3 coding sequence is TGTGCCAGCAGTTACGGTGGACAGTCCTACGAGCAGTACTTC. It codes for CASSYGGQSYEQYF.

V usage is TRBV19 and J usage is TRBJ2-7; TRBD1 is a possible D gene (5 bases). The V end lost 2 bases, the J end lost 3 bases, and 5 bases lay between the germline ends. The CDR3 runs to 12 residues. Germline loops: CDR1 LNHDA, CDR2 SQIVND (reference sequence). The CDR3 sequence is CASSIQGYEQYF. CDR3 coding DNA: TGTGCCAGTAGTATACAGGGCTACGAGCAGTACTTC.

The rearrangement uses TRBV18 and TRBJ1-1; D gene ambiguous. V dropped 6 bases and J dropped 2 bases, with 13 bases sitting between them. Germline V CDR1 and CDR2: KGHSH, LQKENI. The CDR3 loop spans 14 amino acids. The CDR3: CASSTTTLNTEAFF. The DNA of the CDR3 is TGTGCCAGCTCGACCACGACATTAAACACTGAAGCTTTCTTT.

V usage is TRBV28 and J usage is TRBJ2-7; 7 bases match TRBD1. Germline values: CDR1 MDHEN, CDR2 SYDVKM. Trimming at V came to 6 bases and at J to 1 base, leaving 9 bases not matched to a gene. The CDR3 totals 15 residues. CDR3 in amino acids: CASRPPGTVSYEQYF. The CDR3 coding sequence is TGTGCCAGCAGACCTCCCGGGACAGTATCCTACGAGCAGTACTTC.

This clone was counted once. As DNA, the CDR3 is TGTGCCAGCAGCCATCGACAGACGAACACTGAAGCTTTCTTT. This gives the protein CASSHRQTNTEAFF. This chain links TRBV3-1 (or the pseudogene TRBV3-2) with TRBJ1-1; perhaps TRBD1 as D (5 bases). There are 14 residues in the CDR3. V was clipped by 3 bases and J by 1 base, with 9 bases between them. Looked up from germline, CDR1 is LGHDT and CDR2 is YNNKEL (reference sequence).

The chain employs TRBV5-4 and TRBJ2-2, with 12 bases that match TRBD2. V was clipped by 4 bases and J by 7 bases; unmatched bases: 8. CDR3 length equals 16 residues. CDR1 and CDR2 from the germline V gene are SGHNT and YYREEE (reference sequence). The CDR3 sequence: CASSPRLAGVHGELFF. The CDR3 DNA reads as TGTGCCAGCAGCCCCAGACTAGCGGGAGTTCACGGGGAGCTGTTTTTT.